These T cell receptor beta chains were read from a single sample in a study of identical twins. MiXCR, applied by TCRdb to the 5' RACE reads, yields one record per CDR3 protein. Here the sample spans fewer than 250,000 distinct CDR3 sequences, 7.5% being singletons. This sample was also put to use in a study of yellow fever vaccine responses in identical twins.

Sequenced input: CD8+ T cells sorted from blood. The receptors were sampled from a woman aged 18-29 years in good health. Both conserved end residues are part of each CDR3. A D gene is named only where the DNA matches it firmly. Rows give clone size only sometimes, using once, few, many, or a class for an expanded clone.

len	v_gene	d_gene	abundance	j_gene	CDR3aa	CDR3nt
14	TRBV20-1	-	many	TRBJ2-5	CSARDDRLQETQYF	TGCAGTGCTAGAGATGACAGGCTTCAAGAGACCCAGTACTTC
14	TRBV7-9	-	many	TRBJ2-5	CASSSSGSQETQYF	TGTGCCAGCAGCTCTTCAGGGAGCCAAGAGACCCAGTACTTC
13	TRBV5-6	-	-	TRBJ2-1	CASSLEYANEQFF	TGTGCCAGCAGCTTGGAATACGCCAATGAGCAGTTCTTC
14	TRBV27	-	many	TRBJ1-1	CASSLTRMNTEAFF	TGTGCCAGCAGTTTAACAAGAATGAACACTGAAGCTTTCTTT
15	TRBV5-8	-	-	TRBJ1-5	CASSGAGFANQPQHF	TGTGCCAGCAGCGGCGCAGGGTTTGCCAATCAGCCCCAGCATTTT
13	TRBV18	-	-	TRBJ2-7	CASSPYASGEQYF	TGTGCCAGCTCACCCTACGCAAGCGGCGAGCAGTACTTC
14	TRBV27	-	few	TRBJ2-1	CASSITGAGNEQFF	TGTGCCAGCAGTATAACGGGGGCGGGGAATGAGCAGTTCTTC
15	TRBV20-1	-	-	TRBJ1-5	CSARDSGAPGQPQHF	TGCAGTGCTAGAGATTCCGGGGCCCCGGGACAGCCCCAGCATTTT
13	TRBV2	-	many	TRBJ2-1	CASSELEGYEQFF	TGTGCCAGCAGTGAACTAGAAGGCTATGAGCAGTTCTTC
15	TRBV16	TRBD2	few	TRBJ2-1	CASSQLGLADNEQFF	TGTGCCAGCAGCCAATTAGGCCTAGCGGACAATGAGCAGTTCTTC
15	TRBV11-2	TRBD2	many	TRBJ2-2	CATREGTTNTGELFF	TGTGCCACCCGGGAGGGAACTACGAACACCGGGGAGCTGTTTTTT
11	TRBV20-1	-	many	TRBJ1-2	CSARDLEIYTF	TGCAGTGCTAGAGATCTTGAGATCTACACCTTC
15	TRBV5-6	TRBD1	-	TRBJ2-1	CASSLGQGIYSEQFF	TGTGCCAGCAGCTTGGGACAGGGGATATATTCCGAGCAGTTCTTC
17	TRBV20-1	TRBD1	-	TRBJ2-2	CSARASLGTGMAGELFF	TGCAGTGCTAGAGCTTCGTTAGGGACAGGGATGGCCGGGGAGCTGTTTTTT
16	TRBV20-1	-	-	TRBJ2-1	CSASSGGAYLSNEQFF	TGCAGTGCTAGCTCCGGGGGAGCCTACCTCTCCAATGAGCAGTTCTTC
15	TRBV7-2	-	-	TRBJ2-5	CASKVGGGQGETQYF	TGTGCCAGCAAAGTCGGAGGGGGGCAGGGTGAGACCCAGTACTTC
13	TRBV27	-	-	TRBJ2-3	CASSTGVWDTQYF	TGTGCCAGCTCGACAGGCGTTTGGGATACGCAGTATTTT
16	TRBV4-1	-	many	TRBJ2-1	CASSQDSPPSYNEQFF	TGCGCCAGCAGCCAAGATTCCCCGCCATCCTACAATGAGCAGTTCTTC
13	TRBV12-3/TRBV12-4	-	many	TRBJ1-1	CASSLVLGTEAFF	TGTGCCAGCAGTTTAGTATTGGGGACTGAAGCTTTCTTT
16	TRBV4-2	TRBD2	few	TRBJ2-3	CASSQGLAGARDTQYF	TGTGCCAGCAGCCAAGGACTAGCGGGAGCCCGCGATACGCAGTATTTT
16	TRBV7-8	-	few	TRBJ2-5	CASTLDLRGHQETQYF	TGTGCCAGCACCCTCGACCTCCGGGGGCATCAAGAGACCCAGTACTTC
14	TRBV12-3/TRBV12-4	-	many	TRBJ2-1	CASSLDNREHEQFF	TGTGCCAGCAGTTTAGACAACAGGGAACATGAGCAGTTCTTC
15	TRBV3-1	-	many	TRBJ2-3	CASSQRTLGTDTQYF	TGTGCCAGCAGCCAAAGAACGTTGGGGACAGATACGCAGTATTTT
15	TRBV7-9	TRBD1	few	TRBJ1-4	CASSDRDRGNEKLFF	TGTGCCAGCAGCGATCGGGACAGAGGAAATGAAAAACTGTTTTTT
13	TRBV10-3	-	few	TRBJ1-1	CAISETGVTEAFF	TGTGCCATCAGTGAGACCGGTGTGACTGAAGCTTTCTTT
17	TRBV15	TRBD2	many	TRBJ2-3	CATSRDMGGGMTDTQYF	TGTGCCACCAGCAGAGATATGGGCGGGGGGATGACAGATACGCAGTATTTT
16	TRBV6-5	TRBD2	many	TRBJ2-1	CASSYTLAEIYNEQFF	TGTGCCAGCAGTTACACCCTAGCGGAGATCTACAATGAGCAGTTCTTC
9	TRBV5-1	-	few	TRBJ2-3	CASTDTQYF	TGCGCCAGCACAGATACGCAGTATTTT
12	TRBV5-1	TRBD1	many	TRBJ2-1	CASSPTGDEQFF	TGCGCCAGCAGCCCGACAGGGGATGAGCAGTTCTTC
13	TRBV27	-	-	TRBJ1-2	CASSPLGGYGYTF	TGTGCCAGCAGTCCCTTGGGGGGCTATGGCTACACCTTC
13	TRBV7-6	-	-	TRBJ2-1	CASSLELVSEQFF	TGTGCCAGCAGCTTAGAACTAGTCAGTGAGCAGTTCTTC
15	TRBV6-1	-	many	TRBJ1-5	CASSASVVGNQPQHF	TGTGCCAGCAGTGCCTCAGTGGTGGGCAATCAGCCCCAGCATTTT
16	TRBV15	TRBD2	few	TRBJ2-7	CATSRPTPSGRWEQYF	TGTGCCACCAGCAGACCTACCCCTAGCGGGAGGTGGGAGCAGTACTTC
12	TRBV28	-	many	TRBJ1-1	CASSLDRSEAFF	TGTGCCAGCAGTCTAGACAGGTCTGAAGCTTTCTTT
17	TRBV27	-	few	TRBJ1-2	CASSLGARGEDHYGYTF	TGTGCCAGCAGTTTAGGGGCCAGGGGAGAGGATCACTATGGCTACACCTTC
14	TRBV27	-	few	TRBJ1-4	CASSLRVRDEKLFF	TGTGCCAGCAGTTTGCGGGTACGGGATGAAAAACTGTTTTTT
16	TRBV6-5	-	many	TRBJ2-5	CASSYSGLTNQETQYF	TGTGCCAGCAGTTACTCGGGGCTCACCAACCAAGAGACCCAGTACTTC
14	TRBV7-9	-	many	TRBJ2-1	CASSLGATYNEQFF	TGTGCCAGCAGCTTAGGAGCTACCTACAATGAGCAGTTCTTC
15	TRBV9	-	-	TRBJ1-2	CASSEQWDGPYGYTF	TGTGCCAGCAGCGAGCAGTGGGACGGACCCTATGGCTACACCTTC
15	TRBV4-1	TRBD1	many	TRBJ1-3	CASSQTTGVGNTIYF	TGCGCCAGCAGCCAAACTACAGGGGTTGGAAACACCATATATTTT
15	TRBV12-3/TRBV12-4	TRBD1	many	TRBJ2-2	CASSLVGGNTGELFF	TGTGCCAGCAGTTTGGTAGGGGGCAACACCGGGGAGCTGTTTTTT
15	TRBV28	-	-	TRBJ2-5	CASSLGGEPQETQYF	TGTGCCAGCAGTTTGGGCGGGGAACCCCAAGAGACCCAGTACTTC
16	TRBV5-6	TRBD2	many	TRBJ2-1	CASSSDRDYARNEQFF	TGTGCCAGCAGCAGTGACCGGGACTACGCTCGGAATGAGCAGTTCTTC
8	TRBV29-1	-	many	TRBJ1-1	CSVLGAFF	TGCAGCGTTCTGGGAGCTTTCTTT
14	TRBV4-1	-	few	TRBJ1-1	CASSQKIENTEAFF	TGCGCCAGCAGCCAAAAGATAGAGAACACTGAAGCTTTCTTT